A single sample gave rise to the 6 T cell receptor beta chains below, sequenced in a study of blood T cell repertoires in COVID-19. TCRdb keeps only in-frame clones here, not all; method: immunoSEQ multiplex PCR. The table includes tens of thousands of clones, approximately 72% detected once. The sequencing sample was made of peripheral blood. Receptors originate from a woman in her seventies with COVID-19, enrolled during active disease.

In this sample, this clone turned up once. CDR3 in amino acids: CASSPGLAGVGGANVLTF. The CDR3 DNA follows: TGTGCCAGCAGTCCCGGACTAGCGGGAGTCGGCGGGGCCAACGTCCTGACTTTC. This chain joins TRBV5-6 and TRBJ2-6, with 13 bases that match TRBD2. CDR3 size: 18 residues. Unmatched junction bases numbered 9, after V lost 5 bases and J lost 4 bases. Germline-derived CDR1 and CDR2 are SGHDT and YYEEEE.

This clone was observed a handful of times. V usage is TRBV10-3 and J usage is TRBJ1-1; 8 bases align to TRBD1. The CDR3 runs to 12 residues. Germline CDR1 and CDR2: ENHRY and SYGVKD. The V and J ends lost 11 bases and 5 bases, in that order; junction bases with no gene match: 7. CDR3 sequence (DNA): TGTGCCTCGGGCAGGGGGCTTACTGAAGCTTTCTTT. This sequence encodes CASGRGLTEAFF.

Only one count was recorded for this clone. The V and J genes are TRBV21-1 and TRBJ2-2; TRBD2 reflects the table's D call only, with no check against the DNA. TRBV21-1 is a pseudogene segment. The CDR3 consists of 21 residues. The CDR3 loop is CASIVPYYSKAAGIGTGELFF. The CDR3 bases are TGTGCCAGCATCGTACCCTATTACTCCAAGGCAGCGGGAATTGGGACCGGGGAGCTGTTTTTT.

The J gene is TRBJ2-5, the V gene TRBV20-1; no clear D gene. Germline CDR1 is DFQATT and CDR2 is SNEGSKA (reference sequence). The CDR3 has 11 amino acids. V was clipped by 6 bases and J by 2 bases, with 7 bases between them. The CDR3 sequence is CSAAQQETQYF. DNA for the CDR3: TGCAGTGCGGCACAGCAAGAGACCCAGTACTTC.

The chain employs TRBV6-1 and TRBJ2-3, with 10 nucleotides matching TRBD2. CDR3 length: 17 residues. Germline V lookup: CDR1 MNHNS, CDR2 SASEGT. V gave up 4 bases and J gave up 4 bases; unmatched junction bases: 11. The CDR3 sequence: CASSGSPAGGWADTQYF. Here the CDR3 DNA reads TGTGCCAGCAGTGGTTCCCCAGCGGGGGGGTGGGCAGATACGCAGTATTTT.

Here the CDR3 reads CASSADSSYEQYF. The CDR3, as DNA: TGTGCCAGCAGCGCGGACAGCTCCTACGAGCAGTACTTC. The gene calls are TRBV9 and TRBJ2-7; TRBD1 might be the D (6 bases). Germline V gives CDR1 SGDLS, CDR2 YYNGEE. Trimming took 3 bases from V and 0 from J, leaving 7 bases between them. The CDR3 consists of 13 residues.